Each of the 20 T cell receptor beta chains below was sequenced from the same sample in a study of T cells in Graves' hyperthyroidism and ophthalmopathy. Amplified TCR beta CDR3 regions came from RNA transcripts. Using the HTBI primer set, a first-round RT-PCR was run on the TCR CDR3. From the multiplex PCR reads, TCRdb called clonotypes with MiXCR, one entry per CDR3 protein. The sample holds roughly 650,000 distinct CDR3 sequences; roughly 15% are singletons and the top ten take under 3.5%. Sample: blood. All receptors derive from a woman aged 40 to 55 with Graves' ophthalmopathy.

The rearrangement joins TRBV27 to TRBJ1-2, with 8 bases that match TRBD1. The germline V gene encodes CDR1 MNHEY and CDR2 SMNVEV (reference sequence). J lost 4 bases, V lost 4 bases, and 8 bases had no gene match. The CDR3 length is 15 residues. The CDR3 DNA reads as TGTGCCAGCAGTTGGGCCGGACAGGGCATCTATGGCTACACCTTC. Residues: CASSWAGQGIYGYTF.

This clonotype turned up a few times. The junction departs from germline at one end; a sequencing error may be responsible. The genes are TRBV7-9 and TRBJ2-1, with a weak D call TRBD2 (6 bases). Germline CDR1 SEHNR, CDR2 FQNEAQ (reference sequence). This CDR3 spans 15 amino acids. The CDR3 nucleotides are TGTGCCAGCAGCCCCGTCGGGCTAGCGAATAATGAACAGTTCTTC. Translated, it gives CASSPVGLANNEQFF.

The sample holds a few counts of this clonotype. V gene TRBV11-1 combines with J gene TRBJ2-7; D ambiguous. The CDR3 spans 13 residues. CDR1 is SGHAT and CDR2 is FQDESV in the germline V gene (reference sequence). V dropped 0 bases and J dropped 5 bases, with 8 bases sitting between them. The chain's CDR3 is CASSLAAPHEQYF. CDR3 coding DNA: TGTGCCAGCAGCTTAGCGGCTCCCCACGAGCAGTACTTC.

This clonotype appeared many times. This chain uses TRBV24-1 with TRBJ2-1, with TRBD2 identical over 13 bases. The CDR3 covers 16 residues. Germline-derived CDR1 and CDR2 are KGHDR and SFDVKD. J gave up 8 bases and V 5 bases, and 8 bases lay outside the gene matches. The CDR3 loop reads CATSGGLAGVSDEQFF. The CDR3 DNA sequence: TGTGCCACCAGTGGTGGACTAGCGGGAGTATCTGATGAGCAGTTCTTC.

This clonotype was detected ten times or more. V usage is TRBV27 and J usage is TRBJ2-1; the D gene is possibly TRBD2 (6 bases). The CDR3 covers 13 residues. Trimming pared 4 bases from V and 4 bases from J, leaving 8 bases between. CDR1 and CDR2 (germline): MNHEY, SMNVEV (reference sequence). Here the CDR3 reads CASSWDFYNEQFF. In nucleotides, the CDR3 is TGTGCCAGCAGTTGGGACTTTTACAATGAGCAGTTCTTC.

This rearrangement joins TRBV2 to TRBJ2-7, with a weak D call TRBD1 (7 bases). V lost 5 bases and J lost 6, with 20 bases in between. Germline-derived CDR1 and CDR2 are SNHLY and FYNNEI. The CDR3 runs 15 residues. CDR3 in amino acids: CASSYQRQGLLEQYF. CDR3 nucleotides: TGTGCCAGCAGTTACCAAAGACAGGGACTCCTCGAGCAGTACTTC.

This clonotype has at least ten counts. The gene calls are TRBV2 and TRBJ1-1; D may be TRBD1 (6 bases). Trimming removed 5 bases at V and 1 base at J, with 11 bases between. The germline CDR1 and CDR2 sequences are SNHLY and FYNNEI. The CDR3 extends over 14 amino acids. CDR3: CASSFETGNTEAFF. As DNA, the CDR3 is TGTGCCAGCAGTTTTGAGACAGGGAACACTGAAGCTTTCTTT.

This clonotype was detected ten times or more. V is TRBV3-1 and J is TRBJ2-7; D may be TRBD1 or TRBD2 (6 bases each). Germline lookup yields CDR1 LGHDT and CDR2 YNNKEL (reference sequence). This CDR3 is 14 amino acids long. Trimming pared 4 bases from V and 3 bases from J, leaving 13 bases between. CDR3 DNA sequence: TGTGCCAGCAGCCGCGGGACATCTCGCTACGAGCAGTACTTC. Its translation is CASSRGTSRYEQYF.

This clonotype appeared a few times. This sequence joins TRBV20-1 and TRBJ2-3, with 7 bases lining up with TRBD2. With V trimmed by 3 bases and J by 6 bases, 15 bases remained unmatched. CDR3 size: 16 residues. The germline V gene has CDR1 DFQATT and CDR2 SNEGSKA (reference sequence). The CDR3 protein is CSASGVGGRALDTQYF. The CDR3 DNA reads as TGCAGTGCTAGCGGGGTGGGCGGGAGAGCTCTCGATACGCAGTATTTT.

This clonotype was recorded a few times. The V and J genes are TRBV29-1 and TRBJ2-7; D unclear. Between the trimmed V and J ends, which lost 6 bases and 1 base, there was a span of 7 bases. Germline V lookup: CDR1 SQVTM, CDR2 ANQGSEA. This CDR3 contains 11 residues. The CDR3 DNA sequence: TGCAGCGTGGGGATTTCCTACGAGCAGTACTTC. Its translation: CSVGISYEQYF.

The V and J genes are TRBV29-1 and TRBJ2-3; no reliable D call. This CDR3 has 12 residues. CDR1 SQVTM and CDR2 ANQGSEA come from the germline V gene. Between the trimmed V and J ends, which lost 7 bases and 4 bases, there was a span of 12 bases. The CDR3 reads CSAGGMADTQYF. CDR3 sequence (DNA): TGCAGCGCTGGCGGCATGGCAGATACGCAGTATTTT.

V usage is TRBV2 and J usage is TRBJ2-5; no firm D call. The germline CDR1 and CDR2 sequences are SNHLY and FYNNEI. V was clipped by 8 bases and J by 1 base, with 14 bases between them. CDR3 length: 14 residues. The CDR3 DNA reads TGTGCCAGCCTGCTACAGAAGCTCCAAGAGACCCAGTACTTC. Amino acid sequence: CASLLQKLQETQYF.

There are many counts of this clonotype. Mismatch with germline at one junction end may stem from a read error. This chain uses TRBV5-8 with TRBJ1-2; possibly TRBD1 for D (5 bases). The CDR3 is made up of 11 amino acids. Per germline, CDR1 SGHTS and CDR2 YDEGEE. The CDR3 spells CASSLGTPHSF. The CDR3 DNA is TGTGCCAGCAGCTTGGGGACACCGCACTCCTTC.

About this clonotype: The junction departs from germline at one end; a sequencing error may be responsible. CDR3 coding DNA: TGTGCCAGCTCACCACCCGGGGTCCCTCCAGATTTT. This codes for CASSPPGVPPDF. This chain connects TRBV18 to TRBJ2-3, with D possibly matching TRBD2 (5 bases). The CDR3 spans 12 residues. From germline, CDR1 is KGHSH and CDR2 LQKENI.

This clonotype was seen repeatedly, ten times or more. The chain employs TRBV7-2 and TRBJ1-2; no clear D. In germline, CDR1 is SGHTA, CDR2 FQGNSA. The CDR3 has 12 residues. V was pared by 3 bases and J by 1 base, with 3 bases between. As DNA, the CDR3 is TGTGCCAGCAGCTTGTTTAACTATGGCTACACCTTC. This codes for CASSLFNYGYTF.

The V gene is TRBV4-2, the J gene TRBJ1-3, with no clear D. CDR1 and CDR2 (germline): LGHNA, YNFKEQ. Trimming removed 0 bases from V and 0 bases from J, with 24 bases in between. The CDR3 has 21 residues. CDR3 region: CASSQDRPDQSLVGSGNTIYF. The CDR3 coding sequence is TGTGCCAGCAGCCAAGATCGTCCAGATCAGAGCCTAGTGGGCTCTGGAAACACCATATATTTT.

The rearrangement joins TRBV7-3 to TRBJ2-1, with 9 bases identical to TRBD2. Germline trimming cut 2 bases from V and 5 bases from J; bases unmatched to any gene: 13. CDR3 length equals 18 residues. Germline V gene sequence: CDR1 SGHTA, CDR2 FQGTGA. CDR3 sequence: CASSLSLGGASGNNEQFF. Written as DNA, the CDR3 is TGTGCCAGCAGCTTATCCCTCGGCGGGGCTAGCGGGAACAATGAGCAGTTCTTC.

Regarding this clonotype: An end of the junction differs from the germline gene, which may be a read error. V usage is TRBV20-1 and J usage is TRBJ2-1, with 11 bases fitting TRBD1. CDR3 length: 15 residues. CDR1 is DFQATT and CDR2 is SNEGSKA in the germline V gene (reference sequence). In DNA form, the CDR3 reads TGCAGTGCTAGGGACAGGGGGCGAGGTAGCAATGAGCAGTCCTTC. This gives the protein CSARDRGRGSNEQSF.

This clonotype was seen many times. V gene TRBV20-1 combines with J gene TRBJ2-4; D might be TRBD1 (5 bases). Trimming stripped 3 bases from V and 2 bases from J, with 11 bases between. The germline V gene encodes CDR1 DFQATT and CDR2 SNEGSKA (reference sequence). The CDR3 is 14 amino acids. CDR3 amino acids: CSARPRETKNIQYF. The CDR3 bases are TGCAGTGCTAGGCCCAGGGAAACCAAAAACATTCAGTACTTC.

The chain uses TRBV11-3 and TRBJ2-7; 12 bases map to TRBD2. There are 14 residues in the CDR3. Germline lookup yields CDR1 SGHNT and CDR2 YENEEA. Losses at the gene ends were 5 bases for V and 7 bases for J; bases not matched to a gene: 6. CDR3 sequence (DNA): TGTGCCAGCAGCCAAGATACTAGCGGGAGGGAGCAGTACTTC. This sequence encodes CASSQDTSGREQYF.